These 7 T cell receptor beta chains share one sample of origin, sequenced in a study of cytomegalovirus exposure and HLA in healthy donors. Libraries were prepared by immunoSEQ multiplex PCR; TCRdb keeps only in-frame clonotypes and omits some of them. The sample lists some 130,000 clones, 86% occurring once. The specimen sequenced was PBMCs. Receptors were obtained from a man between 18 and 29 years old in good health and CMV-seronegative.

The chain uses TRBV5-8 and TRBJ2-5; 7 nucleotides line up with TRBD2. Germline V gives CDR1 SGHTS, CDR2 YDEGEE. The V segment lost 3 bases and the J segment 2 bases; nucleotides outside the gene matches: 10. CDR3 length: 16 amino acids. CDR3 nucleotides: TGTGCCAGCAGCTCGAGCTCAGGGACTATACAAGAGACCCAGTACTTC. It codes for CASSSSSGTIQETQYF.

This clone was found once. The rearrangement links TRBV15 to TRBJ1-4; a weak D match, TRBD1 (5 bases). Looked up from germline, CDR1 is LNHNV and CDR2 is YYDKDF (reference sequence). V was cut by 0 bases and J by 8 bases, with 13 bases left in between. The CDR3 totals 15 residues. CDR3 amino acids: CATSRDSGGGEKLFF. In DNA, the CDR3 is TGTGCCACCAGCAGAGACTCGGGGGGAGGCGAAAAACTGTTTTTT. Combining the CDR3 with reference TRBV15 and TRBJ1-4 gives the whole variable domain DAMVIQNPRYQVTQFGKPVTLSCSQTLNHNVMYWYQQKSSQAPKLLFHYYDKDFNNEADTPDNFQSRRPNTSFCFLDIRSPGLGDTAMYLCATSRDSGGGEKLFFGSGTQLSVL.

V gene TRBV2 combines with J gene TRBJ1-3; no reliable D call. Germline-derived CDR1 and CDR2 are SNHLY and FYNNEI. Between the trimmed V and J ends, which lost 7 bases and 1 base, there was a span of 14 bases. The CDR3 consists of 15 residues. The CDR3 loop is CASNPTRQSGNTIYF. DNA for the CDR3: TGTGCCAGCAACCCTACTAGGCAATCTGGAAACACCATATATTTT.

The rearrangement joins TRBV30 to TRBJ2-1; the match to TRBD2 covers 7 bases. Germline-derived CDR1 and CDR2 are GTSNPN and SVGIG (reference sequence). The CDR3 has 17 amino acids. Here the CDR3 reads CAPPSGRAPSSYNEQFF. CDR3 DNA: TGTGCACCACCTAGCGGAAGGGCCCCCAGCTCCTACAATGAGCAGTTCTTC.

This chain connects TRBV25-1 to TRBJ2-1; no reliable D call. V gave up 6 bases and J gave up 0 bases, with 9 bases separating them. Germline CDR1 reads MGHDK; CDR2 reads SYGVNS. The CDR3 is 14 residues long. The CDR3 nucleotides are TGTGCCAGCAGCGACACGGCCTCCTACAATGAGCAGTTCTTC. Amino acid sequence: CASSDTASYNEQFF.

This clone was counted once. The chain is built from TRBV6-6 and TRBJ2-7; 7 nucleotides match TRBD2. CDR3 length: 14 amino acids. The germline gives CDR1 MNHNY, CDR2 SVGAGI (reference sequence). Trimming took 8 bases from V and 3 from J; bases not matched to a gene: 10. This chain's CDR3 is CASRPVGTNYEQYF. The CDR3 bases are TGTGCCAGCCGTCCTGTAGGGACTAACTACGAGCAGTACTTC.

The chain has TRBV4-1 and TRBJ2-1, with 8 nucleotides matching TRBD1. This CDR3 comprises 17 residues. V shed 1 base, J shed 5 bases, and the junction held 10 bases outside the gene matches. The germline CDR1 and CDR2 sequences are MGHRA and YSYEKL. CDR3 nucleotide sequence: TGCGCCAGCAGCCAAGGCGGACAGGGCACGCAAGACAATGAGCAGTTCTTC. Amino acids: CASSQGGQGTQDNEQFF.